This T cell receptor (beta chain) was found in a study of long-term antiretroviral therapy in people with HIV. Overall study context: Collection dates of the earliest samples fall about a decade before the 2015 immediate-ART recommendation.

This clone was picked up a small number of times. The germline CDR1 and CDR2 sequences are SNHLY and FYNNEI. V was trimmed by 2 bases and J by 4 bases, leaving 15 bases between them. The CDR3 has 15 amino acids. In the United States, treatment was given to all participants with HIV. Specimens held about 0.95-10 million cryopreserved PBMC prior to DNA extraction. They ran version v3.0 of the immunoSEQ assay at survey level. Sequencing used immunoSEQ multiplex PCR; TCRdb keeps in-frame clones, though not all of them. The sample has approximately 20,000 clones; around three quarters are singletons. This receptor was identified in a man over 45 with HIV. The genes are TRBV2 and TRBJ2-7, with D tentatively TRBD1 or TRBD2 (5 bases each). The material was unsorted PBMCs, obtained 2.2 years after starting antiretroviral therapy. The DNA for the CDR3 is TGTGCCAGCAGTGAAACCGGGACCGTCGATTACGAGCAGTACTTC. Amino acid sequence: CASSETGTVDYEQYF.